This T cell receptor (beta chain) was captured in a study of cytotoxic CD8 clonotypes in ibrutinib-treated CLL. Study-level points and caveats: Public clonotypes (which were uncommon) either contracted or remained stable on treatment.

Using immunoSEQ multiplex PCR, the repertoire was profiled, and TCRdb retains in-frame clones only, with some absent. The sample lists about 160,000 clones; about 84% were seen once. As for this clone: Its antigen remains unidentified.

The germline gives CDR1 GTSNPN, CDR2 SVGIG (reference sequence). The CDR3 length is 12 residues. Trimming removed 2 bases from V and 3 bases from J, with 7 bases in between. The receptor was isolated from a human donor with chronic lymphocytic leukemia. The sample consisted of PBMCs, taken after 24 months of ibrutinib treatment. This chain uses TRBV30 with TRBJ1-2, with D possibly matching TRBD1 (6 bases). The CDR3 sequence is CAWSRQDYGYTF. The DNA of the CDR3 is TGTGCCTGGAGTAGACAGGACTATGGCTACACCTTC. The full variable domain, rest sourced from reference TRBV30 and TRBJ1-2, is SQTIHQWPATLVQPVGSPLSLECTVEGTSNPNLYWYRQAAGRGLQLLFYSVGIGQISSEVPQNLSASRPQDRQFILSSKKLLLSDSGFYLCAWSRQDYGYTFGSGTRLTVV.